Given below is one T cell receptor (beta chain) in context. The data originate from a study of blood T cell repertoires in COVID-19. Using immunoSEQ multiplex PCR, the repertoire was profiled, and TCRdb retains in-frame clones only, with some absent. The sample carries roughly 300,000 clones, roughly 90% recorded once. Germline loops: CDR1 DFQATT, CDR2 SNEGSKA (reference sequence). The CDR3 runs 11 residues. V shed 6 bases and J shed 9 bases, with 12 bases lying between them. This chain connects TRBV20-1 to TRBJ2-1, with D tentatively TRBD2 (5 bases). The source material was PBMCs or T cells enriched from blood (not recorded which). This clonotype originated in a middle-aged woman with acute COVID-19. Written as DNA, the CDR3 is TGCAGTGCCACTAGGGTAGGTGAGCAGTTCTTC. Protein sequence: CSATRVGEQFF.